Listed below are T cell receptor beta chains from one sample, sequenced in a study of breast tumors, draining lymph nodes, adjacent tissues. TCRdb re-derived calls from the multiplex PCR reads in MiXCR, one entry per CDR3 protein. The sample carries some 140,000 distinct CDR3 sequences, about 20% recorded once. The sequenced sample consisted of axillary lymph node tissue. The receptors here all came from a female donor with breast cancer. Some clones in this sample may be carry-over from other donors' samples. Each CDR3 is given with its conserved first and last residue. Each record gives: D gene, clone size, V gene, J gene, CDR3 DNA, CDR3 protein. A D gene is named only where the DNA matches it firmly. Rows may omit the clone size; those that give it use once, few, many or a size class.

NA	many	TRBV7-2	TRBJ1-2	TGTGCCAGCAGCTTGTGGGAGTATGGCTACACCTTC	CASSLWEYGYTF
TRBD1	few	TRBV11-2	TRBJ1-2	TGTGCCAGCAGCTTACTTATGGGACAGTCATTCTATGGCTACACCTTC	CASSLLMGQSFYGYTF
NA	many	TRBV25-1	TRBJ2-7	TGTGCCAGCAGTGAATACACAAAGCAGGGACTCTACGAGCAGTACTTC	CASSEYTKQGLYEQYF
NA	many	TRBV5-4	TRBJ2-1	TGTGCCAGCAGCTTCTGGACCTACTCCAATGAGCAGTTCTTC	CASSFWTYSNEQFF
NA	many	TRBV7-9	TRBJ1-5	TGTGCCAGCAGCCCCAGGAGTTGGCGGAGCTATAGCAATCAGCCCCAGCATTTT	CASSPRSWRSYSNQPQHF
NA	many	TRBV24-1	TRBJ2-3	TGTGCCACCAGTGATTGGAGGGGCGGGGAGAGCACAGATACGCAGTATTTT	CATSDWRGGESTDTQYF
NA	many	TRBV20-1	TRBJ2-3	TGCAGTGCCCACGGGGTGGGAGTCGGCACAGATACGCAGTATTTT	CSAHGVGVGTDTQYF
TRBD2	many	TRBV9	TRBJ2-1	TGTGCCAGCAGCGTAGGGGAGCGGGAGGCCCCCCATGAGCAGTTCTTC	CASSVGEREAPHEQFF
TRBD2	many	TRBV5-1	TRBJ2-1	TGCGCCAGCAGCAGTGACAGCGGGAGTGCCTACAATGAGCAGTTCTTC	CASSSDSGSAYNEQFF
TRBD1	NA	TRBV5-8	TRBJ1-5	TGTGCCAGCAGCCAAGGGACAGATTATCAGCCCCAGCATTTT	CASSQGTDYQPQHF
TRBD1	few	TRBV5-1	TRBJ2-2	TGCGCCAGCAGCTTGGGAGGGACAGGTCCGAACACCGGGGAGCTGTTTTTT	CASSLGGTGPNTGELFF
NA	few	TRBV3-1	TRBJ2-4	TGTGCCAGCAGCCAAGTCCTTAGTTCTAACATTCAGTACTTC	CASSQVLSSNIQYF
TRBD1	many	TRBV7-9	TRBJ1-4	TGTGCCAGCAGCTTAGTCGGAGGCACAGGGGGGGAAAAACTGTTTTTT	CASSLVGGTGGEKLFF
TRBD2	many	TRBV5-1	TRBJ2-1	TGCGCCAGCAGCTCAACCGGGACTAGCGGGAGGGAGCAGTTCTTC	CASSSTGTSGREQFF
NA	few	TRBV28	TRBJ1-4	TGTGCCAGCAGTCCATCACAGTGGACTAATGAAAAACTGTTTTTT	CASSPSQWTNEKLFF
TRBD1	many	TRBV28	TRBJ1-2	TGTGCCGGTCAGGGGGCGGGGTATGGCTACACCTTC	CAGQGAGYGYTF
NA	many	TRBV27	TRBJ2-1	TGTGCCAGCAGACCCGAAGGTTCCTACAATGAGCAGTTCTTC	CASRPEGSYNEQFF
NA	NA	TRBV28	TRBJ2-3	TGTGCCAGCAGTTTTTTGCGGGGACGCACAGATACGCAGTATTTT	CASSFLRGRTDTQYF
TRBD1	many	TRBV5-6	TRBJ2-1	TGTGCCAGCAGCTTGGGTGGCAGGGGGCGAGGATACAATGAGCAGTTCTTC	CASSLGGRGRGYNEQFF
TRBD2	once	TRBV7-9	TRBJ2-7	TGTGCCAGCAGCAATGGACTAGCGGGAGGTAACTATGAGCAGTACTTC	CASSNGLAGGNYEQYF
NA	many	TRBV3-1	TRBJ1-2	TGTGCCAGCAGCCAAGCACGGAACCCTAACTATGGCTACACCTTC	CASSQARNPNYGYTF
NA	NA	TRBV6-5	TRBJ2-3	TGTGCCAGCAGGGAAGGGAGAGTGCTGACAACAGATACGCAGTATTTT	CASREGRVLTTDTQYF
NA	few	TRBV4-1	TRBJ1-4	TGCGCCAGCAGCCAAGAGAGGTACCTACAGGGAACTGCAACTAATGAAAAACTGTTTTTT	CASSQERYLQGTATNEKLFF
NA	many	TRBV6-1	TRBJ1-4	TGTGCCAGCAGTGAAAGGCATAATGAAAAACTGTTTTTT	CASSERHNEKLFF
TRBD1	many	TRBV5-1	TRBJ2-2	TGCGCCAGCAGCTTGGCGGACAGGGAGGCCGGGGAGCTGTTTTTT	CASSLADREAGELFF
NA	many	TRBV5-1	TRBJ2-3	TGTGCCAGCAGTTCTAGCACAGATACGCAGTATTTT	CASSSSTDTQYF
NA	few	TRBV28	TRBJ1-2	TGTGCCAGCAGTTTATTAGGCGGCCATTTGGTCGGCTACACCTTC	CASSLLGGHLVGYTF
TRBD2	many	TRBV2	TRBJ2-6	TGTGCCACCGGGGGGACTGCGAGGGAGTACGCTGGGGCCAACGTCCTGACTTTC	CATGGTAREYAGANVLTF
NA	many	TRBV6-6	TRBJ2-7	TGTGCCAGCAGCCCCGTAGGGGACGAGCAGTACTTC	CASSPVGDEQYF
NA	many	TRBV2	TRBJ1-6	TGTGCCAGCAGGAAAGGGGACACGTATAATTCACCCCTCCACTTT	CASRKGDTYNSPLHF
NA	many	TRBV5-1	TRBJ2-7	TGCGCCAGCAGCTTGGGGCAGGGCCCGTACGAGCAGTACTTC	CASSLGQGPYEQYF
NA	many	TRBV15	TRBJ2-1	TGTGCCACCAGCACACGATTACAGGGTACGGGGGAGCAGTTCTTC	CATSTRLQGTGEQFF
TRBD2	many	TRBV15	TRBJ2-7	TGTGCCACCAGCGCCCGTCGGACTAGCGGGAGATACGAGCAGTACTTC	CATSARRTSGRYEQYF
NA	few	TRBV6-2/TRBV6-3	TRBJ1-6	TGTGCCAGCAGTTACTCAACAGGGACCAACTCACCCCTCCACTTT	CASSYSTGTNSPLHF
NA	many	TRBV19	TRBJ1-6	TGTGCCAGTAGTTGGCAGGGCGAAAATTCACCCCTCCACTTT	CASSWQGENSPLHF
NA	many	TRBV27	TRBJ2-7	TGTGCCAGCAGTTCCAAGGCCGACGCCTCCTACGAGCAGTACTTC	CASSSKADASYEQYF
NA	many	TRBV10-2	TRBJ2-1	TGCGCCAGCAGTTTTAGCGATCGCAATGAGCAGTTCTTC	CASSFSDRNEQFF
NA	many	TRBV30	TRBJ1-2	TGTGCCTGGAGTATCTCGACGGAGGGCGGTGGCTACACCTTC	CAWSISTEGGGYTF
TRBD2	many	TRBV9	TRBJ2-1	TGTGCCAGCAGCGTAGGCGGGGGTCGATACAATGAGCAGTTCTTC	CASSVGGGRYNEQFF
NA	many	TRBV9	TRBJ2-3	TGTGCCAGCAGCCTAGCGTCTACCAGCACAGATACGCAGTATTTT	CASSLASTSTDTQYF
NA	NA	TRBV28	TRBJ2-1	TGTGCCAGCAGTGGGAGCGGGTATAAGAAGTTGGATGAGCAGTTCTTC	CASSGSGYKKLDEQFF
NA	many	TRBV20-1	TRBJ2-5	TGCAGTGCTCCTTATGGGGGAGTAGGGACCCAGTACTTC	CSAPYGGVGTQYF
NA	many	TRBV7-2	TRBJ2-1	TGTGCCAGCAGCTTAGGCCGGGGCTCCTACAATGAGCAGTTCTTC	CASSLGRGSYNEQFF
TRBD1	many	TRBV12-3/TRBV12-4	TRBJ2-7	TGTGCCAGCAGTTTGGGTCAGGGGGCGGACGAGCAGTACTTC	CASSLGQGADEQYF
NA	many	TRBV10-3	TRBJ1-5	TGTGCCATCACGGGGCAGATAAATCAGCCCCAGCATTTT	CAITGQINQPQHF
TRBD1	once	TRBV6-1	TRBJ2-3	TGTGCCAGCAGTGGGCAACAGGGGCCAGATACGCGGTATTTT	CASSGQQGPDTRYF